The 16 T cell receptor beta chains in this list originate from one sample, sequenced in a study of T cells in women clearing cervical HPV infection. Clones were sequenced by immunoSEQ multiplex PCR, and TCRdb holds only the in-frame ones, with some missing. This sample's table reports roughly 48,000 clones. Sample: blood buffy coat. The source is a woman between 18 and 69 years old with a cervical HPV16 infection that either progressed to CIN3+ or cleared (not recorded which).

Remarks on this clone: The read gets to within 3 residues of the CDR3 end, and the germline J gene fills in the rest. The chain employs TRBV7-9 and TRBJ2-5; perhaps TRBD1 as D (5 bases). From germline, CDR1 is SEHNR and CDR2 FQNEAQ (reference sequence). V gave up 1 base and J gave up 4 bases, with 13 bases separating them. CDR3 length: 15 residues. CDR3 DNA, as far as it was read: TGTGCCAGCAGCTTAGATCAGGGTTCGAGAGAGACC. Amino acids: CASSLDQGSRET. The full CDR3 reads CASSLDQGSRETQYF.

Note on this clone: The CDR3 goes on 3 residues after the read ends, and that part is filled in from the germline J gene. The chain has TRBV13 and TRBJ2-7; TRBD1 matches at 9 bases. After removal of 4 bases from V and 5 bases from J, the junction contained 3 bases not matched to a gene. Germline V CDR1 and CDR2: PRHDT, FYEKMQ (reference sequence). The CDR3 extends over 13 amino acids. Partial CDR3 DNA: TGTGCCAGCAGCTCCGGGGACAGGGACGAG. Translation: CASSSGDRDE. The whole CDR3 sequence reads CASSSGDRDEQYF.

To note about this clone: The CDR3 is cut off 3 residues early in the read; its end comes from the germline J gene. The chain carries TRBV18 and TRBJ2-5, with D maybe TRBD2 (5 bases). CDR1 and CDR2 (germline): KGHSH, LQKENI. The V end lost 2 bases, the J end lost 0 bases, and 22 bases lay between the germline ends. The CDR3 consists of 19 residues. The CDR3 bases that were read are TGTGCCAGCTCACCAACTAGAACTACCTTTAGGCCCTACCAAGAGACC. Translating gives CASSPTRTTFRPYQET. The full CDR3 protein reads CASSPTRTTFRPYQETQYF. Looking up the rest from reference TRBV18 and TRBJ2-5 gives the full variable domain: NAGVMQNPRHLVRRRGQEARLRCSPMKGHSHVYWYRQLPEEGLKFMVYLQKENIIDESGMPKERFSAEFPKEGPSILRIQQVVRGDSAAYFCASSPTRTTFRPYQETQYFGPGTRLLVL.

Turning to this clone: The CDR3 end falls 3 residues outside the read, so it is completed with the germline J gene. The rearrangement uses TRBV5-6 and TRBJ2-7; D perhaps matches TRBD2 (6 bases). This CDR3 has 13 amino acids. The germline V gene encodes CDR1 SGHDT and CDR2 YYEEEE. V lost 2 bases and J lost 5, with 11 bases in between. The CDR3: CASSFGSGDEQYF. CDR3 bases read: TGTGCCAGCAGCTTTGGATCGGGGGACGAG.

As to this clone: The read is 3 residues too short to cover the CDR3 end, so that end is filled in from the germline J gene. The chain carries TRBV11-3 and TRBJ2-5; D ambiguous. The V gene lost 6 bases and the J gene lost 5 bases, with 13 bases spanning the gap. The CDR3 extends over 13 amino acids. Germline CDR1 is SGHNT and CDR2 is YENEEA. The CDR3 is CASRLFCRETQYF. CDR3 DNA, as far as it was read: TGTGCCAGCAGATTATTTTGTCGTGAGACC.

A remark on this clone: Coverage ceases 3 residues before the CDR3 finishes, and the germline J gene fills in the end. The rearrangement joins TRBV5-1 to TRBJ2-7, with TRBD1 matching 9 bases. Germline CDR1 is SGHRS and CDR2 is YFSETQ. The trim removed 5 bases at V and 5 bases at J, leaving 11 bases unmatched. CDR3 length equals 15 residues. The sequenced part of the CDR3 DNA is TGCGCCAGCAGGGACCCCGGGACAGGGTGGAACGAG. Translation: CASRDPGTGWNE. In full, the CDR3 reads CASRDPGTGWNEQYF.

With regard to this clone: The missing CDR3 end, 3 residues past where the read stops, is filled in from the germline J gene. V and J are TRBV20-1 and TRBJ2-5; D possibly matches TRBD1 or TRBD2 (7 bases each). Germline V lookup: CDR1 DFQATT, CDR2 SNEGSKA (reference sequence). The CDR3 is made up of 17 amino acids. V was clipped by 6 bases and J by 0 bases, with 23 bases between them. The CDR3 protein is CSATQGGGGYYQETQYF. CDR3 bases read: TGCAGTGCAACCCAGGGGGGAGGGGGGTATTACCAAGAGACC.

Points on this clone: The read falls 3 residues short of the CDR3 end, and the missing part is taken from the germline J gene. This chain links TRBV7-2 with TRBJ2-1; D is perhaps TRBD1 (6 bases). Between the trimmed V and J ends, which lost 3 bases and 9 bases, there was a span of 18 bases. The CDR3 contains 15 residues. Germline assignment: CDR1 SGHTA and CDR2 FQGNSA. This CDR3 is CASSLAAWGLGEQFF. CDR3 DNA (partial): TGTGCCAGCAGCTTGGCGGCCTGGGGGCTAGGTGAG.

Points on this clone: With the read ending 3 residues before the CDR3 end, the germline J gene is used to fill in that end. The genes are TRBV11-2 and TRBJ1-3, with 7 positions matching TRBD1. The CDR3 has 14 amino acids. Germline CDR1 reads SGHAT; CDR2 reads FQNNGV. V gave up 7 bases and J gave up 2 bases; unmatched junction bases: 5. CDR3 in amino acids: CASTLDRAGNTIYF. The sequenced part of the CDR3 DNA is TGTGCCAGCACCCTAGACAGGGCTGGAAACACC. Variable domain in full (rest from reference TRBV11-2 and TRBJ1-3): EAGVAQSPRYKIIEKRQSVAFWCNPISGHATLYWYQQILGQGPKLLIQFQNNGVVDDSQLPKDRFSAERLKGVDSTLKIQPAKLEDSAVYLCASTLDRAGNTIYFGEGSWLTVV.

Concerning this clone: The read comes to an end 3 residues before the CDR3 does, leaving the germline J gene to fill in the end. The rearrangement joins TRBV19 to TRBJ2-3, with D uncertain. Trimming shortened V by 2 bases and J by 1 base, and 7 bases separated the two germline ends. The CDR3 is 14 residues long. Looked up from germline, CDR1 is LNHDA and CDR2 is SQIVND (reference sequence). The CDR3 spells CASSIKQGTDTQYF. The CDR3 bases that were read are TGTGCCAGTAGTATAAAGCAGGGCACAGATACG.

CDR3 loop: CAWSVGYGYTF. The sequenced CDR3 bases are TGTGCCTGGAGTGTAGGGTATGGC. V usage is TRBV30 and J usage is TRBJ1-2; D call uncertain. The read ends 3 residues shy of where the CDR3 ends; the end is completed using the germline J gene. Trimming shortened V by 0 bases and J by 5 bases, and 4 bases separated the two germline ends. CDR3 size: 11 residues. Germline V CDR1 and CDR2: GTSNPN, SVGIG (reference sequence).

As for this clone: The read ends 3 residues shy of where the CDR3 ends; the end is completed using the germline J gene. The chain joins TRBV7-2 to TRBJ2-7; the D is unclear. The V gene's germline CDR1 is SGHTA and CDR2 FQGNSA. Trimming shortened V by 1 base and J by 6 bases, and 4 bases separated the two germline ends. This CDR3 is built from 11 residues. The CDR3 region is CASSLVIEQYF. The CDR3 bases that were read are TGTGCCAGCAGCTTAGTCATCGAG.

As to this clone: The read stops 3 residues short of the end of the CDR3; the missing end is completed from the germline J gene. V is TRBV6-1 and J is TRBJ2-2, with TRBD1 identical over 7 bases. Trimming at V came to 3 bases and at J to 5 bases, leaving 6 bases not matched to a gene. The CDR3 runs 15 residues. In germline, CDR1 is MNHNS, CDR2 SASEGT. CDR3 protein: CASSDRQGGTGELFF. CDR3 bases read: TGTGCCAGCAGTGATCGACAGGGTGGGACCGGGGAG.

This chain's CDR3 is CASKAGGSYEQYF. The sequenced part of the CDR3 DNA is TGTGCCAGCAAGGCAGGGGGCTCATACGAG. The chain uses TRBV2 and TRBJ2-7; 8 nucleotides match TRBD1. The read ends 3 residues shy of where the CDR3 ends; the end is completed using the germline J gene. V dropped 7 bases and J dropped 4; count of bases not matched to a gene: 6. The CDR3 length is 13 residues. Germline V CDR1 and CDR2: SNHLY, FYNNEI.

Notes on this clone: The read terminates 3 residues before the CDR3 end, so the remaining end is supplied by the germline J gene. Other DNA sequences within the sample encode an identical CDR3. The chain is built from TRBV20-1 and TRBJ1-2; D is perhaps TRBD1 (5 bases). Germline V CDR1 and CDR2: DFQATT, SNEGSKA (reference sequence). The V and J ends lost 3 bases and 2 bases respectively, with 13 bases between them. The CDR3 loop spans 14 amino acids. The CDR3 DNA, read in part, is TGCAGTGCTAGGGGTCAGGGTAGGAACTATGGC. Translated, it gives CSARGQGRNYG. The full CDR3 sequence reads CSARGQGRNYGYTF.

This CDR3 reads CSVARQGRNIQYF. CDR3 DNA (partial): TGCAGCGTGGCGAGACAGGGGAGAAACATT. V gene TRBV29-1 combines with J gene TRBJ2-4; 8 bases map to TRBD1. The read terminates 3 residues before the CDR3 end, so the remaining end is supplied by the germline J gene. The ends lost 6 bases at V and 6 bases at J; junction bases unmatched: 7. The CDR3 is 13 amino acids. CDR1 SQVTM and CDR2 ANQGSEA come from the germline V gene.